This TCR beta chain is drawn from a study of PD-1 blockade in classical Hodgkin lymphoma. Study-wide context: The patients were dosed with nivolumab 3 mg/kg, infused intravenously every 2 weeks.

Brentuximab vedotin exposure varied, and every patient relapsed after autologous stem cell transplantation. Complete response, partial response or progressive disease constituted the best responses recorded. The study, taken as a whole, reports: Lower baseline TCR diversity was reported for newly diagnosed patients than for healthy donors. Compared with baseline, CD4+ but not CD8+ TCR diversity had risen significantly by C4D1.

As for this clone: Its antigen remains unknown.

Using immunoSEQ multiplex PCR, the repertoire was profiled, and TCRdb retains in-frame clones only, with some absent. The profile shows under 95,000 clones, approximately 94% of them singletons. This TCR was recovered from a human donor with classical Hodgkin lymphoma. The sequencing used peripheral blood mononuclear cells (PBMCs), collected at baseline.

CDR3 bases: TGTGCCAGCAGCTTGATGGCAGGGGGCGACGAGCAGTACTTC. Translating it yields CASSLMAGGDEQYF. The rearrangement links TRBV5-5 to TRBJ2-7; 8 nucleotides line up with TRBD1. Germline CDR1 and CDR2: SGHKS and YYEKEE (reference sequence). Losses at the gene ends were 1 base for V and 5 bases for J; bases not matched to a gene: 5. The length of the CDR3 is 14 residues.